This T cell receptor (beta chain) was found in a study of CD8+CD57+ T cells in acquired aplastic anemia. Background on the study: Mean DNA quantity obtained from sorted CD4+ and CD8+ cells was 3 to 3.5 ug.

Genomic DNA provided the template from which TCR beta VDJ and CDR3 profiles were obtained. Via MiXCR, TCRdb re-called the reads, giving one row per CDR3 protein. Among about 190,000 distinct CDR3 sequences, 40% to 55% were seen once, and the ten largest hold over 7.5%. Study results and limitations: Between patients and controls, CD8+ Simpson's diversity did not vary significantly. The study identified twenty-nine CD8+ CDR3 sequences shared by patients and controls.

The authors sequenced patients whose flow cytometry had shown CD8+CD57+ cell expansion. This CDR3 contains 15 residues. V was cut by 6 bases and J by 2 bases, with 15 bases left in between. Germline lookup yields CDR1 SNHLY and CDR2 FYNNEI. This clonotype came up a few times. The antigen is unknown. The sample taken for sequencing was sorted CD4+, CD8+, or CD8+CD57+ T cells (not recorded which) from PBMCs. The sequence was obtained from a human donor with aplastic anemia. The chain combines TRBV2 with TRBJ2-3, with a possible D match to TRBD1 (6 bases). The CDR3 sequence: CASSVDRTPTDTQYF. DNA for the CDR3: TGTGCCAGCAGCGTCGACAGGACACCCACAGATACGCAGTATTTT. The whole variable domain, remainder taken from reference TRBV2 and TRBJ2-3, is EPEVTQTPSHQVTQMGQEVILRCVPISNHLYFYWYRQILGQKVEFLVSFYNNEISEKSEIFDDQFSVERPDGSNFTLKIRSTKLEDSAMYFCASSVDRTPTDTQYFGPGTRLTVL.